What follows are 16 T cell receptor beta chains derived from one specimen sequenced in a study of shared clonotypes between healthy human individuals. The method was immunoSEQ multiplex PCR; TCRdb's version includes in-frame clones alone and lacks a portion of them. Found here are hundreds of thousands of clones, 95% of them singletons; the top ten hold over 0.1%. Naive CD8 cells, CD45RO-negative and positively selected for CCR7, excluded terminally differentiated effector memory CD45RA+ cells. The sample taken for sequencing was naive CD8+ T cells sorted from blood. Every receptor here comes from a woman aged 25-40 years in good health.

The gene calls are TRBV9 and TRBJ2-7, with 7 bases identical to TRBD1. The germline V gene has CDR1 SGDLS and CDR2 YYNGEE. The CDR3 loop spans 16 amino acids. V lost 2 bases to trimming and J lost 1 base; unmatched junction nucleotides: 9. The CDR3 DNA follows: TGTGCCAGCAGCGTCGACACCGGGACAGCTTCCTACGAGCAGTACTTC. Translation: CASSVDTGTASYEQYF.

The V gene is TRBV7-6, the J gene TRBJ2-1, with TRBD2 identical over 9 bases. There are 16 residues in the CDR3. Looked up from germline, CDR1 is SGHVS and CDR2 is FNYEAQ. J lost 8 bases, V lost 4 bases, and 12 bases had no gene match. The CDR3 region has the DNA TGTGCCAGCAGCTCGCATAGCGGGAGCGATATTGATGAGCAGTTCTTC. It codes for CASSSHSGSDIDEQFF.

The chain couples TRBV28 to TRBJ2-5, with D tentatively TRBD1 (6 bases). CDR3 length: 12 amino acids. CDR1 MDHEN and CDR2 SYDVKM come from the germline V gene. The germline V and J ends were trimmed by 6 bases and 5 bases, with 10 bases remaining between them. This CDR3 reads CASSRDRETQYF. CDR3 nucleotide sequence: TGTGCCAGCAGCCGAGACAGGGAGACCCAGTACTTC. The entire variable domain, with the rest obtained from reference TRBV28 and TRBJ2-5, is as follows: DVKVTQSSRYLVKRTGEKVFLECVQDMDHENMFWYRQDPGLGLRLIYFSYDVKMKEKGDIPEGYSVSREKKERFSLILESASTNQTSMYLCASSRDRETQYFGPGTRLLVL.

This chain uses TRBV2 with TRBJ2-3; unclear D gene. Germline V CDR1 and CDR2: SNHLY, FYNNEI. The CDR3 contains 12 residues. Trimming left V 8 bases short and J 3 bases short, with 9 bases between. CDR3 coding DNA: TGTGCCAGCTGGGCGGAAACAGATACGCAGTATTTT. As protein: CASWAETDTQYF.

This clone showed up just a few times. The CDR3 loop reads CASSLMGSGNTIYF. The CDR3, as DNA: TGTGCCAGCAGTTTAATGGGCTCTGGAAACACCATATATTTT. The chain links TRBV28 to TRBJ1-3; no reliable D call. Germline CDR1 and CDR2: MDHEN and SYDVKM. Trimming removed 2 bases at V and 0 bases at J, with 5 bases between. This CDR3 comprises 14 residues.

The V call is TRBV5-5, the J call TRBJ2-7, with 7 positions matching TRBD1. This CDR3 spans 14 amino acids. With V trimmed by 4 bases and J by 3 bases, 7 bases remained unmatched. Per germline, CDR1 SGHKS and CDR2 YYEKEE (reference sequence). CDR3 amino acids: CASSPSTGYYEQYF. The CDR3 nucleotides read TGTGCCAGCAGCCCCTCGACAGGGTACTACGAGCAGTACTTC.

This sequence joins TRBV5-1 and TRBJ1-1; 10 bases line up with TRBD1. The CDR3 contains 15 residues. V was pared by 4 bases and J by 4 bases, with 7 bases of the junction left unmatched. CDR1 is SGHRS and CDR2 is YFSETQ in the germline V gene. The CDR3 region has the DNA TGCGCCAGCAGCCGGGACAGGGGCGGGAGCACTGAAGCTTTCTTT. Amino acids: CASSRDRGGSTEAFF.

The chain is built from TRBV5-8 and TRBJ2-3; TRBD2 is a possible D gene (6 bases). The CDR3 consists of 14 residues. The V gene's germline CDR1 is SGHTS and CDR2 YDEGEE. V lost 2 bases and J 2 bases, leaving 9 bases between the germline ends. The CDR3 DNA reads as TGTGCCAGCAGCTTCCTAGCGAACACAGATACGCAGTATTTT. This codes for CASSFLANTDTQYF. Looking up the rest from reference TRBV5-8 and TRBJ2-3 gives the full variable domain: EAGVTQSPTHLIKTRGQQATLRCSPISGHTSVYWYQQALGLGLQFLLWYDEGEERNRGNFPPRFSGRQFPNYSSELNVNALELEDSALYLCASSFLANTDTQYFGPGTRLTVL.

The rearrangement joins TRBV30 to TRBJ2-7; D is tentatively TRBD1 or TRBD2 (5 bases each). Per the germline V gene, CDR1 is GTSNPN and CDR2 is SVGIG (reference sequence). The CDR3 contains 14 residues. Trimming pared 1 base from V and 0 bases from J, leaving 10 bases between. CDR3 DNA: TGTGCCTGGAGTGAAGGGACGTACTCCTACGAGCAGTACTTC. It codes for CAWSEGTYSYEQYF.

V and J are TRBV9 and TRBJ1-2; 7 nucleotides match TRBD1. V lost 5 bases, J lost 5 bases, and 15 bases stayed unmatched. This CDR3 has 16 residues. Germline V lookup: CDR1 SGDLS, CDR2 YYNGEE. This CDR3 is CASSATRTGRAYGYTF. The CDR3, as DNA: TGTGCCAGCAGTGCTACCAGGACAGGCAGGGCTTATGGCTACACCTTC.

On this clone itself: In the same sample, other DNA sequences code for this CDR3. The CDR3 sequence is CAWSGGGYTF. The DNA of the CDR3 is TGTGCCTGGAGTGGGGGTGGCTACACCTTC. V is TRBV30 and J is TRBJ1-2; D ambiguous. From germline, CDR1 is GTSNPN and CDR2 SVGIG (reference sequence). With 1 base removed from V and 7 bases from J, the gap between germline ends came to 4 bases. The CDR3 is 10 amino acids.

The J gene is TRBJ2-4, the V gene TRBV4-1; the D gene is possibly TRBD1 (6 bases). The germline gives CDR1 MGHRA, CDR2 YSYEKL. The CDR3 covers 16 residues. Deletions cut 1 base from V and 3 bases from J, with 13 bases between. CDR3 sequence: CASSQAEQGGKNIQYF. CDR3 bases: TGCGCCAGCAGCCAAGCGGAACAGGGCGGCAAAAACATTCAGTACTTC.

CDR3 nucleotide sequence: TGTGCCAGCAGTTTATTGCGGGAGAACACAGATACGCAGTATTTT. It specifies CASSLLRENTDTQYF. The rearrangement links TRBV28 to TRBJ2-3; 7 nucleotides line up with TRBD2. The CDR3 is made up of 15 amino acids. Germline CDR1 is MDHEN and CDR2 is SYDVKM. V lost 1 base, J lost 2 bases, and 3 bases stayed unmatched.

This chain links TRBV4-1 with TRBJ2-1; the match to TRBD1 covers 9 bases. CDR3 size: 16 residues. Germline-derived CDR1 and CDR2 are MGHRA and YSYEKL. V was clipped by 2 bases and J by 6 bases; unmatched bases: 8. The CDR3 coding sequence is TGCGCCAGCAGCCAACCTCCGGGACAGGGCACCAATGAGCAGTTCTTC. Residues: CASSQPPGQGTNEQFF.

The chain has TRBV6-1 and TRBJ2-7, with 9 bases fitting TRBD2. J was trimmed by 5 bases and V by 3 bases; bases with no gene match: 8. The CDR3 is 15 amino acids. The germline V gene has CDR1 MNHNS and CDR2 SASEGT. The CDR3 DNA reads as TGTGCCAGCAGTGATTGGGCTAGCGGGATTAACGAGCAGTACTTC. Protein product: CASSDWASGINEQYF.

The chain recombines TRBV5-6 with TRBJ1-1, with a tentative D call TRBD1 (5 bases). Trimming took off 4 bases at V and 0 bases at J, with 19 bases between the two ends. CDR1 is SGHDT and CDR2 is YYEEEE in the germline V gene. The CDR3 loop spans 17 amino acids. This chain's CDR3 is CASSQGWGESMNTEAFF. For the CDR3, the DNA is TGTGCCAGCAGCCAAGGGTGGGGGGAATCCATGAACACTGAAGCTTTCTTT.